The T cell receptor beta chain under discussion was sequenced for a study of T cell responses to AZD1222 COVID-19 vaccine. Assay used: immunoSEQ multiplex PCR; TCRdb lists only in-frame clones, some missing. The repertoire includes about 140,000 clones, roughly 90% of them detected once, and about 2.7% sits in the top ten. There are 14 residues in the CDR3. CDR1 is MGHRA and CDR2 is YSYEKL in the germline V gene. Trimming pared 0 bases from V and 9 bases from J, leaving 14 bases between. The TCR was taken from an adult in good health. The genes are TRBV4-1 and TRBJ2-5, with D tentatively TRBD1 or TRBD2 (5 bases each). Here the sequenced sample was peripheral blood, taken on day 0 of AZD1222 vaccination. The CDR3 loop is CASSQEESVGAQYF. CDR3 sequence (DNA): TGCGCCAGCAGCCAAGAAGAAAGTGTGGGGGCCCAGTACTTC.